These 8 T cell receptor beta chains share one sample of origin, sequenced in a study of blood T cell repertoires in COVID-19. Profiling relied on immunoSEQ multiplex PCR, and the TCRdb table lists in-frame clones only, not all of them. The data show about 17,000 clones, with about nine tenths seen just once and 15% to 20% held by the top ten. Source material: peripheral blood. All receptors derive from a human donor with active COVID-19. The donor label of this sample is uncertain.

The V gene is TRBV7-2, the J gene TRBJ1-1; TRBD1 is a possible D gene (6 bases). This CDR3 has 15 residues. V dropped 1 base and J dropped 4 bases, with 13 bases sitting between them. CDR1 and CDR2 (germline): SGHTA, FQGNSA. The CDR3 spells CASSLVQGGGTEAFF. CDR3 DNA: TGTGCCAGCAGCTTAGTCCAGGGAGGGGGCACTGAAGCTTTCTTT. The full variable domain, its missing parts supplied by reference TRBV7-2 and TRBJ1-1, is GAGVSQSPSNKVTEKGKDVELRCDPISGHTALYWYRQSLGQGLEFLIYFQGNSAPDKSGLPSDRFSAERTGGSVSTLTIQRTQQEDSAVYLCASSLVQGGGTEAFFGQGTRLTVV.

The chain combines TRBV7-6 with TRBJ1-4, with D perhaps TRBD1 (5 bases). Germline V gene lookup returns CDR1 SGHVS and CDR2 FNYEAQ. V lost 0 bases and J lost 6, with 17 bases in between. This CDR3 region has 17 residues. CDR3 nucleotide sequence: TGTGCCAGCAGCTTAGCGCTATTAGGGGCTAGGGATGAAAAACTGTTTTTT. Translating gives CASSLALLGARDEKLFF. Complete variable domain (other parts from reference TRBV7-6 and TRBJ1-4): GAGVSQSPRYKVTKRGQDVALRCDPISGHVSLYWYRQALGQGPEFLTYFNYEAQQDKSGLPNDRFSAERPEGSISTLTIQRTEQRDSAMYRCASSLALLGARDEKLFFGSGTQLSVL.

This clone has a single count. The chain is built from TRBV7-9 and TRBJ2-3; 7 bases map to TRBD2. The CDR3 consists of 14 residues. Germline CDR1 reads SEHNR; CDR2 reads FQNEAQ (reference sequence). With 5 bases clipped from V and 5 bases from J, the junction kept 7 bases outside the gene matches. The CDR3: CASSPTLAEDTQYF. The CDR3 DNA follows: TGTGCCAGCAGCCCAACGCTAGCGGAAGATACGCAGTATTTT.

The chain has TRBV6-5 and TRBJ1-5; 8 bases align to TRBD1. Germline CDR1 MNHEY, CDR2 SVGAGI. J was trimmed by 4 bases and V by 7 bases; bases with no gene match: 9. The CDR3 spans 15 residues. The CDR3 spells CASTKDRGRNQPQHF. The CDR3 nucleotides are TGTGCCAGCACCAAAGACAGGGGTCGTAATCAGCCCCAGCATTTT.

V and J are TRBV7-9 and TRBJ2-5; 10 nucleotides match TRBD1. Germline V gives CDR1 SEHNR, CDR2 FQNEAQ (reference sequence). CDR3 size: 15 residues. After removal of 8 bases from V and 1 base from J, the junction contained 7 bases not matched to a gene. CDR3 DNA: TGTGCCAGCGGACGGACAGGGGGGGCCCAAGAGACCCAGTACTTC. It translates to CASGRTGGAQETQYF.

This clone was detected once. The chain joins TRBV7-6 to TRBJ2-7, with TRBD2 as a possible D gene (6 bases). Germline loops: CDR1 SGHVS, CDR2 FNYEAQ. The CDR3 totals 15 residues. V dropped 5 bases and J dropped 0 bases, with 14 bases sitting between them. DNA for the CDR3: TGTGCCAGCAGCCTAGGGGCGGGGATCTCCTACGAGCAGTACTTC. It is translated as CASSLGAGISYEQYF.

The chain joins TRBV13 to TRBJ1-2; D uncertain. Germline CDR1 and CDR2: PRHDT and FYEKMQ (reference sequence). CDR3 length: 15 residues. V lost 5 bases, J lost 2 bases, and 15 bases lay in between. Here the CDR3 DNA reads TGTGCCAGCAGCCTCCTCACAGAGCGGAACTATGGCTACACCTTC. The encoded protein is CASSLLTERNYGYTF. The full variable domain, completed using reference TRBV13 and TRBJ1-2, is AAGVIQSPRHLIKEKRETATLKCYPIPRHDTVYWYQQGPGQDPQFLISFYEKMQSDKGSIPDRFSAQQFSDYHSELNMSSLELGDSALYFCASSLLTERNYGYTFGSGTRLTVV.

This chain joins TRBV5-1 and TRBJ1-5; a weak D match, TRBD1 (6 bases). Germline CDR1 SGHRS, CDR2 YFSETQ. With 0 bases removed from V and 1 base from J, the gap between germline ends came to 8 bases. CDR3 size: 15 residues. The CDR3 DNA sequence: TGCGCCAGCAGCTTGGAGGGGGGGAGCAATCAGCCCCAGCATTTT. This translates into CASSLEGGSNQPQHF.